The 8 T cell receptor beta chains in this list originate from one sample, sequenced in a study of cytomegalovirus exposure and HLA in healthy donors. The study ran its PCR with 60 Vbeta and 13 Jbeta primers. Clones were read by immunoSEQ multiplex PCR, and TCRdb kept only the in-frame ones, dropping some. This table has 90,000 to 120,000 clones, about three quarters appearing once. The sequencing sample was made of PBMCs. The receptors were sampled from a man between 60 and 75 years old in good health and CMV-seropositive.

This sequence joins TRBV7-6 and TRBJ2-7, with TRBD1 matching over 8 bases. CDR3 length equals 12 residues. Germline CDR1 is SGHVS and CDR2 is FNYEAQ. Trimming removed 5 bases from V and 5 bases from J; junction bases left unmatched: 2. The CDR3 DNA is TGTGCCAGCAGCCCAGGGGGCCACGAGCAGTACTTC. Encoded protein: CASSPGGHEQYF.

This clone was seen more than once but under ten times. The chain is built from TRBV6-5 and TRBJ2-1, with TRBD2 identical over 8 bases. V shed 6 bases, J shed 7 bases, and the junction held 11 bases outside the gene matches. The CDR3 is made up of 15 amino acids. Per germline, CDR1 MNHEY and CDR2 SVGAGI. For the CDR3, the DNA is TGTGCCAGCAGCCGATACGGGGGGGCCAGGAATGAGCAGTTCTTC. This sequence encodes CASSRYGGARNEQFF.

The V gene is TRBV9, the J gene TRBJ2-3; the D gene is possibly TRBD2 (5 bases). The CDR3 is 16 residues long. V was clipped by 0 bases and J by 2 bases, with 13 bases between them. Germline CDR1 and CDR2: SGDLS and YYNGEE. The CDR3 DNA sequence: TGTGCCAGCAGCGTAGGGCCCCGGGGTTACACAGATACGCAGTATTTT. Encoded protein: CASSVGPRGYTDTQYF.

The rearrangement uses TRBV6-1 and TRBJ1-5, with D tentatively TRBD1 (5 bases). With 0 bases removed from V and 6 bases from J, the gap between germline ends came to 12 bases. Germline loops: CDR1 MNHNS, CDR2 SASEGT. The CDR3 contains 15 residues. The CDR3 is CASSEAGQGRQPQHF. DNA of the CDR3: TGTGCCAGCAGTGAAGCGGGGCAGGGCCGTCAGCCCCAGCATTTT.

J is TRBJ2-3 and V is TRBV6-1, with D tentatively TRBD1 (5 bases). Germline V gene data show CDR1 as MNHNS and CDR2 as SASEGT. The CDR3 is 16 amino acids. Trimming cost V 4 bases and J 0 bases, with 14 bases left between them. The CDR3 reads CASSGGREPSTDTQYF. In nucleotides, the CDR3 is TGTGCCAGCAGTGGGGGCAGGGAACCTAGCACAGATACGCAGTATTTT.

This clone was detected a few times. V is TRBV4-1 and J is TRBJ1-1; maybe TRBD1 (6 bases). The ends were cut back, 1 base at V and 0 bases at J, with 12 bases in the middle. Germline CDR1 MGHRA, CDR2 YSYEKL. The CDR3 is 16 residues long. The CDR3, as DNA: TGCGCCAGCAGCCAAGTTTCAGGGGTAATGAACACTGAAGCTTTCTTT. Protein product: CASSQVSGVMNTEAFF.

The V call is TRBV6-4, the J call TRBJ2-5, with 7 bases that match TRBD2. This CDR3 has 15 amino acids. The junction had 9 bases not matched to a gene; V was cut back by 3 bases and J by 5 bases. Germline values: CDR1 MRHNA, CDR2 SNTAGT. DNA of the CDR3: TGTGCCAGCAGTGAGGCAGCCCGGGGGGACGAGACCCAGTACTTC. It is translated as CASSEAARGDETQYF.

CDR3 loop: CASRASRQVSTDTQYF. The CDR3 bases are TGTGCCAGCCGCGCCTCCAGGCAGGTTAGCACAGATACGCAGTATTTT. The V gene is TRBV7-6, the J gene TRBJ2-3, with D unclear. Germline V gene data show CDR1 as SGHVS and CDR2 as FNYEAQ. The CDR3 contains 16 residues. Trimming removed 8 bases from V and 0 bases from J, with 18 bases in between. The full variable domain, rest sourced from reference TRBV7-6 and TRBJ2-3, is GAGVSQSPRYKVTKRGQDVALRCDPISGHVSLYWYRQALGQGPEFLTYFNYEAQQDKSGLPNDRFSAERPEGSISTLTIQRTEQRDSAMYRCASRASRQVSTDTQYFGPGTRLTVL.